The rows below give T cell receptor beta chains drawn from one sample of a study of blood T cells in healthy people across ages. TCRdb ran MiXCR on the 5' RACE reads and lists one entry per CDR3 protein. This table holds about 1.5 million distinct CDR3 sequences, 40% to 45% found once. The material sequenced was blood. The receptors come from a woman under 30 in good health. Each CDR3 is given with its conserved first and last residue. The D gene is left open where the match is weak. Rows give clone size only sometimes, using once, few, many, or a class for an expanded clone.

v_gene	j_gene	d_gene	len	abundance	CDR3aa	CDR3nt
TRBV20-1	TRBJ2-7	NA	11	NA	CSALDSYEQYF	TGCAGTGCTTTAGACTCCTACGAGCAGTACTTC
TRBV12-3/TRBV12-4	TRBJ1-6	NA	13	NA	CASSKTGDSPLHF	TGTGCCAGCAGTAAGACTGGGGATTCACCCCTCCACTTT
TRBV20-1	TRBJ2-1	NA	14	NA	CSARGTRYNNEQFF	TGCAGTGCTAGGGGGACCCGATATAACAATGAGCAGTTCTTC
TRBV12-3/TRBV12-4	TRBJ2-7	TRBD2	14	NA	CASNLAGVSNEQYF	TGTGCCAGCAACCTAGCGGGAGTATCGAACGAGCAGTACTTC
TRBV3-1	TRBJ2-5	NA	15	NA	CASSQDLAKANEQYF	TGTGCCAGCAGCCAAGATTTGGCAAAGGCCAATGAGCAGTACTTC
TRBV10-3	TRBJ2-7	TRBD2	15	once	CAIRTSGRGCNEQYF	TGTGCCATCAGGACTAGCGGGAGAGGCTGCAATGAGCAGTACTTC
TRBV27	TRBJ1-2	NA	16	NA	CASSSTFPGIPYGYTF	TGTGCCAGCAGTTCAACCTTTCCAGGGATCCCCTATGGCTACACCTTC
TRBV4-3	TRBJ1-3	TRBD1	17	few	CASSQDWDSNSGNTIYF	TGCGCCAGCAGCCAAGATTGGGACAGCAACTCTGGAAACACCATATATTTT
TRBV20-1	TRBJ2-2	TRBD2	14	few	CSAKREPDTGELFF	TGCAGTGCAAAGCGGGAGCCAGACACCGGGGAGCTGTTTTTT
TRBV27	TRBJ2-1	TRBD2	15	NA	CASSSLGGRYDEQFF	TGTGCCAGCAGTTCCCTCGGGGGGAGGTACGATGAGCAGTTCTTC
TRBV27	TRBJ2-6	NA	17	few	CATRGLNQGFGANVLTF	TGTGCCACACGGGGATTGAATCAGGGGTTCGGGGCCAACGTCCTGACTTTC
TRBV5-1	TRBJ2-7	NA	15	NA	CASSLDSSSYNEQYF	TGCGCCAGCAGCTTGGACAGTAGCTCCTACAATGAGCAGTACTTC
TRBV20-1	TRBJ1-4	NA	11	NA	CSARDFGKLFF	TGCAGTGCTAGAGATTTCGGAAAACTGTTTTTT
TRBV20-1	TRBJ1-1	NA	13	NA	CSARGFFDGEAFF	TGCAGTGCTAGAGGGTTCTTTGACGGCGAAGCTTTCTTT
TRBV7-2	TRBJ2-7	NA	15	NA	CASSPRGGRTYEQYF	TGTGCCAGCAGCCCTAGGGGCGGACGGACCTACGAGCAGTACTTC
TRBV20-1	TRBJ2-5	TRBD2	18	few	CSAKDPGLAGAMWETQYF	TGCAGTGCTAAAGATCCGGGACTAGCGGGAGCCATGTGGGAGACCCAGTACTTC
TRBV20-1	TRBJ2-7	NA	11	few	CSARADYEQYF	TGCAGTGCTAGAGCCGATTACGAGCAGTACTTC
TRBV6-5	TRBJ2-3	NA	17	few	CASSYSGPFGGTDTQYF	TGTGCCAGCAGTTACAGTGGACCGTTCGGGGGCACAGATACGCAGTATTTT
TRBV29-1	TRBJ2-3	NA	14	few	CSVEWASGTDTQYF	TGCAGCGTTGAATGGGCTAGCGGCACAGATACGCAGTATTTT
TRBV29-1	TRBJ1-2	NA	11	NA	CSVEKAYGYTF	TGCAGCGTTGAAAAGGCCTATGGCTACACCTTC
TRBV10-3	TRBJ2-6	NA	14	NA	CAISQGWGANVLTF	TGTGCCATCAGTCAGGGTTGGGGGGCCAACGTCCTGACTTTC
TRBV13	TRBJ2-7	NA	13	NA	CASTLSSGYEQYF	TGTGCCAGCACCCTATCAAGTGGGTACGAGCAGTACTTC
TRBV20-1	TRBJ1-1	NA	14	NA	CSAREGPPNTEAFF	TGCAGTGCTAGAGAGGGCCCCCCGAACACTGAAGCTTTCTTT
TRBV19	TRBJ2-6	NA	18	few	CASSIGGPALSGANVLTF	TGTGCCAGTAGTATTGGGGGGCCCGCGCTCTCTGGGGCCAACGTCCTGACTTTC
TRBV12-3/TRBV12-4	TRBJ2-5	NA	12	NA	CASRGRTNEQYF	TGTGCCAGCAGGGGTAGAACAAATGAGCAGTACTTC
TRBV7-2	TRBJ1-6	NA	15	NA	CASSLFPGTPVPLHF	TGTGCCAGCAGCTTATTTCCCGGGACACCAGTTCCCCTCCACTTT
TRBV9	TRBJ2-7	TRBD2	15	NA	CASSPRIAGLYEQYF	TGTGCCAGCAGCCCCCGAATAGCGGGACTCTACGAGCAGTACTTC
TRBV6-5	TRBJ2-5	NA	13	NA	CASSQTNQETQYF	TGTGCCAGCAGTCAGACCAACCAAGAGACCCAGTACTTC
TRBV15	TRBJ2-1	TRBD2	17	NA	CATLEPRTSPESNEQFF	TGTGCCACCCTAGAACCACGGACTAGCCCCGAGAGCAATGAGCAGTTCTTC
TRBV10-3	TRBJ1-1	NA	13	many	CAISQGMNTEAFF	TGTGCCATCAGTCAGGGAATGAACACTGAAGCTTTCTTT
TRBV5-5	TRBJ1-2	NA	15	NA	CASSLEVSVAYGYTF	TGTGCCAGCAGCTTGGAGGTCAGTGTGGCTTACGGCTACACCTTC
TRBV7-9	TRBJ1-2	NA	14	NA	CASSSHRSNYGYTF	TGTGCCAGCAGCTCCCACAGGAGTAACTATGGCTACACCTTC
TRBV3-1	TRBJ2-7	NA	15	NA	CPSSQNSGTYYEQYF	TGTCCCAGCAGCCAGAATAGCGGAACCTATTACGAGCAGTACTTC
TRBV6-5	TRBJ2-1	TRBD2	14	NA	CASSDLLAGAEQFF	TGTGCCAGCAGTGATTTACTAGCGGGGGCTGAGCAGTTCTTC
TRBV28	TRBJ1-2	NA	14	NA	CASSVAARTYGYTF	TGTGCCAGCAGCGTTGCGGCCCGGACTTATGGCTACACCTTC
TRBV4-3	TRBJ1-5	NA	14	many	CASSQDLDSLYQHF	TGCGCCAGCAGCCAAGATCTAGACTCCCTATACCAGCATTTT
TRBV12-5	TRBJ2-7	NA	12	many	CASGLGVYEQYF	TGTGCTAGTGGTTTGGGAGTCTACGAGCAGTACTTC
TRBV4-1	TRBJ1-4	TRBD1	17	NA	CASSRGQGGFGNKKLFF	TGCGCCAGCAGCCGGGGACAGGGAGGTTTTGGTAATAAAAAACTGTTTTTT
TRBV5-6	TRBJ2-1	NA	14	NA	CASSNRASYNEQFF	TGTGCCAGCAGTAATAGGGCGTCCTACAATGAGCAGTTCTTC
TRBV5-8	TRBJ2-7	TRBD1	15	few	CASSIIGQGGDEQYF	TGTGCCAGCAGTATCATTGGACAGGGGGGAGACGAGCAGTACTTC